The T cell receptor beta chain under discussion was sequenced for a study of T cells in Graves' hyperthyroidism and ophthalmopathy. CDR3 length: 15 amino acids. Germline V CDR1 and CDR2: LNHDA, SQIVND (reference sequence). Trimming stripped 10 bases from V and 1 base from J, with 19 bases between. Template material for amplifying TCR beta CDR3 regions consisted of RNA transcripts. A first-round RT-PCR of the TCR CDR3 used the HTBI primer set. Using its own MiXCR run on the multiplex PCR reads, TCRdb lists one record per CDR3 protein. The sample consists of about 400,000 distinct CDR3 sequences, approximately 15% of them appearing once.

The chain joins TRBV19 to TRBJ1-2; tentative D call: TRBD1 (5 bases). The sequence came from a woman between 18 and 30 years old with Graves' hyperthyroidism. Material: blood. The DNA for the CDR3 is TGTGCCACCAACGGCGACCGGCAGGGTAACTATGGCTACACCTTC. This encodes CATNGDRQGNYGYTF. The complete variable domain, with remaining parts taken from reference TRBV19 and TRBJ1-2, reads DGGITQSPKYLFRKEGQNVTLSCEQNLNHDAMYWYRQDPGQGLRLIYYSQIVNDFQKGDIAEGYSVSREKKESFPLTVTSAQKNPTAFYLCATNGDRQGNYGYTFGSGTRLTVV.